The source of this TCR beta chain is a study of shared clonotypes between healthy human individuals. About 30,000 T cell genomes, or roughly 320 ng DNA, went into unsorted PBMC replicate PCRs. Method: immunoSEQ multiplex PCR; TCRdb's copy keeps in-frame clones and lacks some. The sample records around 430,000 clones, 75% to 85% being singletons. The V end lost 2 bases, the J end lost 11 bases, and 18 bases lay between the germline ends. This CDR3 contains 14 residues. Germline CDR1 is MGHDK and CDR2 is SYGVNS. On this clone itself: Its antigen is unidentified.

Notes on the study in general: Clonotype sharing levels among donors were expected to vary with sequencing depth.

This receptor was obtained from a woman aged 40 to 55 in good health. Some clones in this sample may be carry-over from other donors' samples. The chain recombines TRBV25-1 with TRBJ1-1; maybe TRBD1 (5 bases). Sequenced: PBMCs. For the CDR3, the DNA is TGTGCCAGCAGTGAAATGGGGGTCGCAGGGCGTGCTTTCTTT. Protein sequence: CASSEMGVAGRAFF.